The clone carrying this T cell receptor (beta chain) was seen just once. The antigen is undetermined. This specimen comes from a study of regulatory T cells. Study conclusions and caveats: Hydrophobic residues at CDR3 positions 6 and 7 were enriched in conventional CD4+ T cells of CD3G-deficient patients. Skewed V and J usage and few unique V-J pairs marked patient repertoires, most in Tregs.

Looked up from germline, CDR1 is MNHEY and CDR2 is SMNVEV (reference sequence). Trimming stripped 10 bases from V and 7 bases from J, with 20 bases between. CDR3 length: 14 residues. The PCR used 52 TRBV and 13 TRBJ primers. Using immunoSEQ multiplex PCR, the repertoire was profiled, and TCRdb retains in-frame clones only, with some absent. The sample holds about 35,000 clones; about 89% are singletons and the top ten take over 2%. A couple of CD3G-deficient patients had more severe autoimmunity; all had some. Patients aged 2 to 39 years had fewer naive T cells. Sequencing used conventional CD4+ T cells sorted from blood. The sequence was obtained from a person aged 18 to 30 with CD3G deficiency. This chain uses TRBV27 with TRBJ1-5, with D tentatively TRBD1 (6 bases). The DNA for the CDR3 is TGTGCCAAGACCACATGGCAGGGGCCACAGCCCCAGCATTTT. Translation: CAKTTWQGPQPQHF.